Below, 26 T cell receptor beta chains from the same sample are listed, as sequenced in a study of shared clonotypes between healthy human individuals. CD45RO-negative CD8 cells positively selected for CCR7 made up the naive population, which excluded terminally differentiated effector memory CD45RA+ cells. The table came from immunoSEQ multiplex PCR; TCRdb's copy has only in-frame clones and leaves some out. Among hundreds of thousands of clones, about 95% were seen once, and the ten largest hold about 0.11%. The material sequenced was naive CD8+ T cells sorted from blood. Source of these receptors: a woman aged 30 to 39 in good health.

The chain employs TRBV11-2 and TRBJ2-7; TRBD1 is a possible D gene (6 bases). V was shortened by 4 bases and J by 3 bases, with 13 bases between the two germline ends. The germline gives CDR1 SGHAT, CDR2 FQNNGV. This CDR3 is built from 14 residues. CDR3 sequence reads: CASSWAGRGYEQYF. CDR3 nucleotide sequence: TGTGCCAGCAGCTGGGCGGGCAGGGGCTACGAGCAGTACTTC.

This chain connects TRBV30 to TRBJ2-1; 12 bases map to TRBD1. V lost 5 bases, J lost 3 bases, and 2 bases stayed unmatched. The germline V gene has CDR1 GTSNPN and CDR2 SVGIG (reference sequence). This CDR3 has 14 residues. CDR3 in DNA: TGTGCCTGGGGGACAGGGGGCTTCTACAATGAGCAGTTCTTC. This sequence encodes CAWGTGGFYNEQFF.

The chain recombines TRBV7-9 with TRBJ2-7; D remains unclear. Germline lookup yields CDR1 SEHNR and CDR2 FQNEAQ (reference sequence). The CDR3 runs 14 residues. Between the trimmed V and J ends, which lost 5 bases and 5 bases, there was a span of 16 bases. CDR3 DNA: TGTGCCAGCAGCGCCAGACTGGGTTCGGACGAGCAGTACTTC. It translates to CASSARLGSDEQYF.

The J gene is TRBJ2-7, the V gene TRBV5-1; a possible D gene is TRBD2 (5 bases). The CDR3 length is 14 residues. V was shortened by 0 bases and J by 4 bases, with 11 bases between the two germline ends. CDR1 and CDR2 (germline): SGHRS, YFSETQ. The CDR3 spells CASSLDRGFYEQYF. Written as DNA, the CDR3 is TGCGCCAGCAGCTTGGATCGGGGTTTTTACGAGCAGTACTTC.

V usage is TRBV5-4 and J usage is TRBJ1-2, with 7 bases fitting TRBD1. Germline CDR1 SGHNT, CDR2 YYREEE (reference sequence). Trimming removed 0 bases from V and 6 bases from J; junction bases left unmatched: 8. The CDR3 has 15 residues. In DNA form, the CDR3 reads TGTGCCAGCAGCTTGGACGCGACAGGGCCGGATGGCTACACCTTC. It is translated as CASSLDATGPDGYTF.

The V and J genes are TRBV5-1 and TRBJ2-1, with 8 bases identical to TRBD2. Trimming cost V 0 bases and J 4 bases; bases outside gene matches: 3. Germline loops: CDR1 SGHRS, CDR2 YFSETQ. The CDR3 sequence is 15 residues long. The CDR3 protein is CASSLAAGGYNEQFF. The CDR3 DNA reads as TGCGCCAGCAGCTTGGCGGCGGGAGGATACAATGAGCAGTTCTTC.

This clone was seen only once. The chain joins TRBV27 to TRBJ2-5, with 7 bases that match TRBD2. There are 15 residues in the CDR3. Losses at the gene ends were 2 bases for V and 5 bases for J; bases not matched to a gene: 8. Germline CDR1 reads MNHEY; CDR2 reads SMNVEV (reference sequence). The CDR3 DNA follows: TGTGCCAGCAGTTTAGGGGCGGGAGTTGAGGAGACCCAGTACTTC. Translated: CASSLGAGVEETQYF.

The V and J genes are TRBV4-2 and TRBJ1-1; no definite D call. V was shortened by 0 bases and J by 7 bases, with 15 bases between the two germline ends. The V gene's germline CDR1 is LGHNA and CDR2 YNFKEQ. The CDR3 has 15 amino acids. The CDR3 DNA is TGTGCCAGCAGCCAAGACGGGAGAACCGGAGATGAAGCTTTCTTT. This gives the protein CASSQDGRTGDEAFF.

V gene TRBV27 combines with J gene TRBJ2-3; 13 nucleotides match TRBD2. V was pared by 6 bases and J by 4 bases, with 4 bases of the junction left unmatched. The germline CDR1 and CDR2 sequences are MNHEY and SMNVEV (reference sequence). This CDR3 region has 15 residues. As DNA, the CDR3 is TGTGCCAGCAGACTAGCGGGAGGGCCGCCAGATACGCAGTATTTT. It yields the protein CASRLAGGPPDTQYF.

The CDR3, as DNA: TGTGCCAGCAGCCCTTGGCAGCATAATGAAAAACTGTTTTTT. Its translation: CASSPWQHNEKLFF. The V gene is TRBV7-9, the J gene TRBJ1-4; D is undetermined. Germline-derived CDR1 and CDR2 are SEHNR and FQNEAQ (reference sequence). The CDR3 length is 14 residues. The V and J ends lost 5 bases and 4 bases respectively, with 11 bases between them.

This clone appeared a few times. V is TRBV10-3 and J is TRBJ2-3, with unresolved D. Germline V CDR1 and CDR2: ENHRY, SYGVKD. The CDR3 is 13 amino acids. Trimming took 3 bases from V and 2 from J, leaving 6 bases between them. CDR3 nucleotides: TGTGCCATCAGTGACACCGACACAGATACGCAGTATTTT. It yields the protein CAISDTDTDTQYF.

This chain connects TRBV19 to TRBJ2-7; D is uncertain. This CDR3 is built from 11 residues. Trimming cost V 5 bases and J 1 base, with 3 bases left between them. Germline CDR1 reads LNHDA; CDR2 reads SQIVND (reference sequence). The CDR3 region has the DNA TGTGCCAGTAGTTTTTCCTACGAGCAGTACTTC. Amino acid sequence: CASSFSYEQYF.

The rearrangement joins TRBV16 to TRBJ2-2; D might be TRBD1 (5 bases). CDR1 and CDR2 (germline): KGHSY, FQNENV. The CDR3 has 15 amino acids. The V end lost 4 bases, the J end lost 4 bases, and 13 bases lay between the germline ends. This chain's CDR3 is CASSPDRQGTGELFF. CDR3 bases: TGTGCCAGCAGCCCTGACCGTCAGGGCACCGGGGAGCTGTTTTTT.

This chain joins TRBV7-9 and TRBJ2-2, with D perhaps TRBD2 (6 bases). The V gene lost 11 bases and the J gene lost 5 bases, with 15 bases spanning the gap. CDR3 size: 13 residues. The V gene's germline CDR1 is SEHNR and CDR2 FQNEAQ (reference sequence). The CDR3 spells CAGREGRTGELFF. The CDR3 bases are TGTGCCGGGCGGGAAGGGAGGACCGGGGAGCTGTTTTTT.

The chain joins TRBV27 to TRBJ2-1; 8 bases are shared with TRBD1. V lost 6 bases to trimming and J lost 7 bases; unmatched junction nucleotides: 8. The length of the CDR3 is 14 residues. Germline V gives CDR1 MNHEY, CDR2 SMNVEV (reference sequence). Here the CDR3 reads CASRSRTGLNEQFF. In DNA, the CDR3 is TGTGCCAGCAGGTCACGGACAGGGCTGAATGAGCAGTTCTTC.

This chain connects TRBV11-2 to TRBJ2-7; D gene unclear. The CDR3 covers 14 residues. Germline V gene sequence: CDR1 SGHAT, CDR2 FQNNGV. Trimming took off 1 base at V and 4 bases at J, with 11 bases between the two ends. CDR3 in amino acids: CASSLVAEGYEQYF. The DNA of the CDR3 is TGTGCCAGCAGCTTAGTGGCGGAAGGATACGAGCAGTACTTC.

The chain employs TRBV28 and TRBJ1-5; 7 bases map to TRBD1. Germline values: CDR1 MDHEN, CDR2 SYDVKM. The V gene end was trimmed by 3 bases and the J gene end by 3 bases; junction bases not matched to a gene: 5. The CDR3 is made up of 15 amino acids. The CDR3 region has the DNA TGTGCCAGCAGTTTCTTTACAGGGGCCAATCAGCCCCAGCATTTT. The encoded protein is CASSFFTGANQPQHF.

This clone was detected only a few times. V is TRBV30 and J is TRBJ1-1; the D is unclear. V was cut by 5 bases and J by 11 bases, with 15 bases left in between. Germline values: CDR1 GTSNPN, CDR2 SVGIG (reference sequence). The CDR3 totals 11 residues. In DNA, the CDR3 is TGTGCCTGGTCCCCCGTAGTCAAGGCTTTCTTT. Its translation is CAWSPVVKAFF.

The chain is built from TRBV28 and TRBJ2-7; D remains ambiguous. CDR3 length: 13 residues. V lost 2 bases to trimming and J lost 7 bases, with 12 bases between them. CDR1 and CDR2 (germline): MDHEN, SYDVKM. DNA for the CDR3: TGTGCCAGCAGTTTAGTCACCCGCGCGGAGCAGTACTTC. Its translation: CASSLVTRAEQYF.

This rearrangement joins TRBV6-5 to TRBJ1-4, with unresolved D. The CDR3 spans 12 residues. V lost 6 bases and J 8 bases, leaving 10 bases between the germline ends. Germline-derived CDR1 and CDR2 are MNHEY and SVGAGI. The CDR3 DNA reads as TGTGCCAGCAGCCATTCTCCCGAAAAACTGTTTTTT. Amino acids: CASSHSPEKLFF.

The chain combines TRBV2 with TRBJ2-1; the D is unclear. Looked up from germline, CDR1 is SNHLY and CDR2 is FYNNEI. CDR3 length equals 11 residues. The V gene lost 7 bases and the J gene lost 12 bases, with 13 bases spanning the gap. Here the CDR3 reads CASKGPAAQFF. CDR3 in DNA: TGTGCCAGCAAGGGTCCCGCGGCGCAGTTCTTC.

The chain joins TRBV5-4 to TRBJ2-3, with TRBD2 identical over 15 bases. The trim removed 4 bases at V and 0 bases at J, leaving 12 bases unmatched. Germline V gene sequence: CDR1 SGHNT, CDR2 YYREEE (reference sequence). The CDR3 has 20 amino acids. CDR3 in amino acids: CASSGRTSGRAETSTDTQYF. CDR3 nucleotide sequence: TGTGCCAGCAGCGGGAGGACTAGCGGGAGGGCGGAGACTAGCACAGATACGCAGTATTTT.

This rearrangement joins TRBV19 to TRBJ1-1; possible D gene TRBD1, 5 bases. Germline CDR1 is LNHDA and CDR2 is SQIVND (reference sequence). V gave up 2 bases and J gave up 2 bases, with 9 bases separating them. The CDR3 loop spans 14 amino acids. CDR3 amino acids: CASSILQGNTEAFF. The CDR3 region has the DNA TGTGCCAGTAGTATACTCCAGGGAAACACTGAAGCTTTCTTT.

This clone is a singleton in its sample. This chain connects TRBV5-1 to TRBJ1-2; D might be TRBD1 (5 bases). The CDR3 loop spans 14 amino acids. Trimming shortened V by 1 base and J by 4 bases, and 11 bases separated the two germline ends. Germline V gene data show CDR1 as SGHRS and CDR2 as YFSETQ. CDR3 in amino acids: CASSLWGGLYGYTF. The CDR3 nucleotides are TGCGCCAGCAGCTTGTGGGGGGGACTCTATGGCTACACCTTC. The complete variable domain, with remaining parts taken from reference TRBV5-1 and TRBJ1-2, reads KAGVTQTPRYLIKTRGQQVTLSCSPISGHRSVSWYQQTPGQGLQFLFEYFSETQRNKGNFPGRFSGRQFSNSRSEMNVSTLELGDSALYLCASSLWGGLYGYTFGSGTRLTVV.

CDR3 bases: TGTGCCAGCAGTTTATCAGGGGGTCTTCGTAAGGGGGAGCAGTTCTTC. This gives the protein CASSLSGGLRKGEQFF. The V call is TRBV27, the J call TRBJ2-1; weak D call: TRBD1 (6 bases). The CDR3 is made up of 16 amino acids. Trimming shortened V by 0 bases and J by 10 bases, and 19 bases separated the two germline ends. CDR1 and CDR2 (germline): MNHEY, SMNVEV (reference sequence).

The CDR3 sequence: CASSYGGTAAYEQYF. CDR3 nucleotide sequence: TGTGCCAGCAGTTACGGTGGGACGGCTGCCTACGAGCAGTACTTC. This chain connects TRBV6-5 to TRBJ2-7; D is possibly TRBD1 or TRBD2 (5 bases each). Per germline, CDR1 MNHEY and CDR2 SVGAGI. The CDR3 is made up of 15 amino acids. V lost 2 bases and J 2 bases, leaving 13 bases between the germline ends.